These 5 T cell receptor beta chains originate from one sample sequenced in a study of T cell responses to AZD1222 COVID-19 vaccine. Libraries were prepared by immunoSEQ multiplex PCR; TCRdb keeps only in-frame clonotypes and omits some of them. Among about 130,000 clones listed, 94% were seen once. Sequenced material: peripheral blood, taken on day 0 of AZD1222 vaccination. The receptors were gathered from an adult in good health.

V gene TRBV25-1 combines with J gene TRBJ2-3, with 7 positions matching TRBD2. The CDR3 consists of 16 residues. Trimming at V came to 4 bases and at J to 0 bases, leaving 7 bases not matched to a gene. Germline loops: CDR1 MGHDK, CDR2 SYGVNS. In DNA form, the CDR3 reads TGTGCCAGCAGTGGATCACTAGCGCCTAGCACAGATACGCAGTATTTT. Its translation: CASSGSLAPSTDTQYF.

The V gene is TRBV19, the J gene TRBJ2-1; D call uncertain. Trimming took 3 bases from V and 8 from J, leaving 11 bases between them. There are 13 residues in the CDR3. Germline lookup yields CDR1 LNHDA and CDR2 SQIVND (reference sequence). CDR3 coding DNA: TGTGCCAGTAGTATGGGGTTCTCGGATGAGCAGTTCTTC. This codes for CASSMGFSDEQFF. The variable domain in full, completed from reference TRBV19 and TRBJ2-1, reads DGGITQSPKYLFRKEGQNVTLSCEQNLNHDAMYWYRQDPGQGLRLIYYSQIVNDFQKGDIAEGYSVSREKKESFPLTVTSAQKNPTAFYLCASSMGFSDEQFFGPGTRLTVL.

The V gene is TRBV19, the J gene TRBJ1-5; 7 bases map to TRBD1. V lost 0 bases to trimming and J lost 1 base; unmatched junction nucleotides: 0. The CDR3 sequence is 15 residues long. Germline V gene data show CDR1 as LNHDA and CDR2 as SQIVND (reference sequence). This CDR3 reads CASSIDRGSNQPQHF. In DNA, the CDR3 is TGTGCCAGTAGTATAGACAGGGGGAGCAATCAGCCCCAGCATTTT.

The rearrangement uses TRBV5-6 and TRBJ1-2, with D possibly matching TRBD1 (5 bases). V lost 0 bases and J 2 bases, leaving 14 bases between the germline ends. The CDR3 totals 16 residues. Germline CDR1 SGHDT, CDR2 YYEEEE. This chain's CDR3 is CASSLEFREPNYGYTF. The DNA for the CDR3 is TGTGCCAGCAGCTTGGAATTCAGGGAGCCCAACTATGGCTACACCTTC.

J is TRBJ2-1 and V is TRBV29-1; 8 bases align to TRBD1. CDR1 and CDR2 (germline): SQVTM, ANQGSEA. V was pared by 7 bases and J by 9 bases, with 14 bases of the junction left unmatched. The CDR3 sequence is 14 residues long. The DNA of the CDR3 is TGCAGCGCCCTCCCGGACAGGGTGTCCACTGAGCAGTTCTTC. It yields the protein CSALPDRVSTEQFF.